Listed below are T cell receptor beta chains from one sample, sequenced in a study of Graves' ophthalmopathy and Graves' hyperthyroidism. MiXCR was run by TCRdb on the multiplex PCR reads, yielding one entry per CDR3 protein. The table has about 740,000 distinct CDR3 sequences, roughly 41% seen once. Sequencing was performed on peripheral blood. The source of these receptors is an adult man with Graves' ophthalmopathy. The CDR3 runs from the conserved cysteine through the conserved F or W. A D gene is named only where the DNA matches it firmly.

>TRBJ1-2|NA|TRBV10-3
CATLEAYGYTF
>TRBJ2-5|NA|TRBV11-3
CASSLHYQETQYF
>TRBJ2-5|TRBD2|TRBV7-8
CASSPAAGVEETQYF
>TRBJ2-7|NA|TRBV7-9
CASSLSWAYEQYF
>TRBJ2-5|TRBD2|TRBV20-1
CSPESAGAETQYF
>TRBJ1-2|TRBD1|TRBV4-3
CASSQDFETGGGYTF
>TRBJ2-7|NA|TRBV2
CASSVGVYEQYF
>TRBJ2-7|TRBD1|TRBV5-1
CAMDRVGEQYF
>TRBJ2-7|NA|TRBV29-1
CSVAPRDLTYEQYF
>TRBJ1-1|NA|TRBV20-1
CSARGGGSITEAFF
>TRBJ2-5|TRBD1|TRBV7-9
CASSPRTGVGETQYF
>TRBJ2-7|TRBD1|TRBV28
CASRTGTGGGYEQYF
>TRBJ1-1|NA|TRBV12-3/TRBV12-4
CASSPVAMNTEAFF
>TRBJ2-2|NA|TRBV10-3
CAISDSGNGGELFF
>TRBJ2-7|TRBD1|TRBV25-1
CASSLVGGQGVPYEQYF
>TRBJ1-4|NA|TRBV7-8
CASSLQDSANEKLFF
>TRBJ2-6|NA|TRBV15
CATSRGGASGANVLTF
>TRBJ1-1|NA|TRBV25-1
CATGQRGYTEAFF
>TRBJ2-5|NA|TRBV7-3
CASSLGQGGPETQYF
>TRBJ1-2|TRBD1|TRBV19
CGSNRDRAYGYTF
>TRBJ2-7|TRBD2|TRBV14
CASSPSGTTYEQYF
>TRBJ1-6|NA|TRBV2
CASSGTLSPLHF
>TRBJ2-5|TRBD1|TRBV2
CATGQGPPKQETQYF
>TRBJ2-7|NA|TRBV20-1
CSARTPGLRDHEQYF
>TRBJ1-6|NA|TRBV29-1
CSKEGLANSPLHF
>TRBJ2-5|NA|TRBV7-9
CASSDQETQYF
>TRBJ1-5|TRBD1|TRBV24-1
CASSQRQGEQPQHF
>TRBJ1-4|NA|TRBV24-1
CATSGLSNEKLFF
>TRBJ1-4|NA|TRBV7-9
CASSLFGQTTNEKLFF
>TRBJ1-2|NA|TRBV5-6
CASTHTVLQAEGWYGYTF
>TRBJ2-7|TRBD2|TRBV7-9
CASSSLAGETWEQYF
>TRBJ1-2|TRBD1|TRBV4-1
CASSQVGRGHGYGYTF
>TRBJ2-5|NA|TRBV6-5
CASSLTDGGETQYF
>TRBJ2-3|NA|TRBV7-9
CASSMRSDTQYF
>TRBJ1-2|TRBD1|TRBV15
CATSSPWDREYRVMGYTF
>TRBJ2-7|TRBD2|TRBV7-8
CASSCLKRGLAGGNSYEQYF
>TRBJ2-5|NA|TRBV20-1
CSAQTIRGAVQPQYF
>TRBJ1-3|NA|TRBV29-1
CSGGAAGPGNTIYF
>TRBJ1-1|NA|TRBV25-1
CASSLRGGAANTEAFF
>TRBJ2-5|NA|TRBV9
CASSQEGARFQETQYF
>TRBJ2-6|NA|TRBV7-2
CASSGLGDTGANVLTF
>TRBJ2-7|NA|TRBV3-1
CASSQAQSFGEQYF
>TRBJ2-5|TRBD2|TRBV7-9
CASSRVRGVGRETQYF
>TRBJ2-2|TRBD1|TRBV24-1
CATSDLGTGKDNGELFF
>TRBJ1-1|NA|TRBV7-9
CASSTRVWSTEAFF
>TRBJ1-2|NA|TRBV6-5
CASSLTGPYGYTF
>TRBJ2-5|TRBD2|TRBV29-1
CSVKRHRLAGAQETQYF
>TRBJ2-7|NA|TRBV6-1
CASSPNFDEQYF
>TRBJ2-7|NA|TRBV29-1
CSVTDDKLVYEQYF
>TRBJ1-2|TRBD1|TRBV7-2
CASSLGGGQGFNYGYTF
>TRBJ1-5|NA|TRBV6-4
CASSYVGSSDNQPQHF
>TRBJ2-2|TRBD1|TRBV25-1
CASSSATGGNTGELFF
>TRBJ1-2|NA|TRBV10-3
CASSYQTENYGYTF
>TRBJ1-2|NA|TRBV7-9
CASSQMGVYGYTF